This entry is about one TCR beta chain. Memory CD4+ cells were the fraction left after CD45RA+ naive selection. Original processing methods: ImmunoSEQ gave junction-only sequences without quality scores, so filtering differed. Clones were read by immunoSEQ multiplex PCR, and TCRdb kept only the in-frame ones, dropping some. V and J calls and clone size come straight from that table; D and trimming were deduced from the DNA. The sample records around 700,000 clones, approximately 73% being singletons. The CDR3 has 14 amino acids. Germline V gives CDR1 MDHEN, CDR2 SYDVKM. V was shortened by 2 bases and J by 0 bases, with 4 bases between the two germline ends. This specimen belongs to a study of shared clonotypes between healthy human individuals.

The TCR was taken from a young woman in good health. Sequences were obtained from memory CD4+ T cells sorted from blood. Subset denoted: CD45RA-negative fraction. The V and J genes are TRBV28 and TRBJ1-4; unclear D gene. The CDR3 here is CASSLIPTNEKLFF. The CDR3 region has the DNA TGTGCCAGCAGTTTAATCCCAACTAATGAAAAACTGTTTTTT.